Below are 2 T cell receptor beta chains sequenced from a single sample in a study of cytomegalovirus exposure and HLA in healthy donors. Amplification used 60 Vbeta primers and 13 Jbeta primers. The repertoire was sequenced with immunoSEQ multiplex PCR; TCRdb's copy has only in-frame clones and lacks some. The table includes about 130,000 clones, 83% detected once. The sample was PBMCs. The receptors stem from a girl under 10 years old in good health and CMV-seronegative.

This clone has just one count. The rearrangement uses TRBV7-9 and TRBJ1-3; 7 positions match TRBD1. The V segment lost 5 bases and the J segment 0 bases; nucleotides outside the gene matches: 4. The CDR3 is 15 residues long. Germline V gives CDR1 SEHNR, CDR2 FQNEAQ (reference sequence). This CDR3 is CASSRDSSSGNTIYF. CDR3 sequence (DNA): TGTGCCAGCAGCCGGGACAGTTCCTCTGGAAACACCATATATTTT.

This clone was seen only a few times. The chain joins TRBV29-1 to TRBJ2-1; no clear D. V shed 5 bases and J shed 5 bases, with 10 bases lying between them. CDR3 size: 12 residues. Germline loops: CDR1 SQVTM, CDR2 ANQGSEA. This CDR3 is CSVLDLDNEQFF. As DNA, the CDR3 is TGCAGCGTTCTCGACTTAGACAATGAGCAGTTCTTC.